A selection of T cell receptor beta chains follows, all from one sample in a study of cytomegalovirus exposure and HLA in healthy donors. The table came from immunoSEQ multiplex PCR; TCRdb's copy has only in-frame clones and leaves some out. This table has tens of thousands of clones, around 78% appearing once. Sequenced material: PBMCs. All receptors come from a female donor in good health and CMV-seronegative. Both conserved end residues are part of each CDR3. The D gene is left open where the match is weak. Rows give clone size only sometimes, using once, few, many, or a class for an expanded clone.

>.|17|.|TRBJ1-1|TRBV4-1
TGCGCCAGCAGCCAAGTGTCAGGGTATTTGGTGAACACTGAAGCTTTCTTT
CASSQVSGYLVNTEAFF
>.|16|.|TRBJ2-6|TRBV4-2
TGTGCCAGCAGCCAAGGCACCACGGGTGGGGCCAACGTCCTGACTTTC
CASSQGTTGGANVLTF
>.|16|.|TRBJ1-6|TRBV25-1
TGTGCCAGCAGTGAATTTAAGGAGGATTCGCATTCACCCCTCCACTTT
CASSEFKEDSHSPLHF
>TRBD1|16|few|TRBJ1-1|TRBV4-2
TGTGCCAGCAGCCAAGGGTACAGGGGCTTCTACACTGAAGCTTTCTTT
CASSQGYRGFYTEAFF
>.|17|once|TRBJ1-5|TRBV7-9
TGTGCCAGCAGCTTAGTGAGGGTAGGGGGAAGCAATCAGCCCCAGCATTTT
CASSLVRVGGSNQPQHF
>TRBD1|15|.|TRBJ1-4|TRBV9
TGTGCCAGCAGTGCCAGGGGGCTAAATAATGAAAAACTGTTTTTT
CASSARGLNNEKLFF
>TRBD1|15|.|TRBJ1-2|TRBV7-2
TGTGCCAGCAGCTTAGCCGGACAGGGGGCGAATGGCTACACCTTC
CASSLAGQGANGYTF
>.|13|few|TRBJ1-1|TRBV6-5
TGTGCCAGCAGTTACGAGTCGGCCAGGCAAGCTTTCTTT
CASSYESARQAFF
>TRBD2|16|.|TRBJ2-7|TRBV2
TGTGCCAGCAGGGACGAGAGACTAGCGGGGTTCTGCGAGCAGTACTTC
CASRDERLAGFCEQYF
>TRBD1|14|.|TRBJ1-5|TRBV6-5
TGTGCCAGCAGTTGGACAGGGTCCCATCAGCCCCAGCATTTT
CASSWTGSHQPQHF
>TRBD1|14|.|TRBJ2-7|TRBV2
TGTGCCAGCAGCGAACAGGGGGAGGCAAACGAGCAGTACTTC
CASSEQGEANEQYF
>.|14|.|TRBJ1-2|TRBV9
TGTGCCAGCAGCGTAGACACAGGAAGATATGGCTACACCTTC
CASSVDTGRYGYTF
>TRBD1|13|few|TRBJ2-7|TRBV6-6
TGTGCCAGCAGTAGTCTAGACAGGGGCGAGCAGTACTTC
CASSSLDRGEQYF
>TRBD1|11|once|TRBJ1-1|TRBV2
TGTGCCAGCAGGACAGGGCTCGTTGCTTTCTTT
CASRTGLVAFF
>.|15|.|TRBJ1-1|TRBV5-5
TGTGCCAGCAGCGGGGCCGGGGCGGGGGGAACTGAAGCTTTCTTT
CASSGAGAGGTEAFF
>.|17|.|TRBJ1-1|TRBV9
TGTGCCAGCAGCGGACACCGACAGGCGTATATGAACACTGAAGCTTTCTTT
CASSGHRQAYMNTEAFF
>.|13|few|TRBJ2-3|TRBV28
TGTGCCAGCAGTAGCTCACCGGGACAATGGGAGTATTTT
CASSSSPGQWEYF
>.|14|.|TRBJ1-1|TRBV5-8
TGTGCCAGCAGCCTACGACGGGGTAACACTGAAGCTTTCTTT
CASSLRRGNTEAFF
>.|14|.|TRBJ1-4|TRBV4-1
TGCGCCAGCAGCCAAGTACAGGCCATCGAAAAACTGTTTTTT
CASSQVQAIEKLFF
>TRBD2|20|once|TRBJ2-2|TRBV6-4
TGTGCCAGCAGTCCTTACCCCCAACTAGCGGGGGGGCTGAACACCGGGGAGCTGTTTTTT
CASSPYPQLAGGLNTGELFF
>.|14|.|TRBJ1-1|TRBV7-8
TGTGCCAGCAGCTGGAGGGGATACAACACTGAAGCTTTCTTT
CASSWRGYNTEAFF
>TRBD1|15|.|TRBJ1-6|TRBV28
TGTGCCAGCAGTGAGGGACAGGGTAGGGGTTCACCCCTCCACTTT
CASSEGQGRGSPLHF
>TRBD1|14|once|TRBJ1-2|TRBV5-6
TGTGCCAGCAGCTTGGGGTCAGGGGGCTATGGCTACACCTTC
CASSLGSGGYGYTF
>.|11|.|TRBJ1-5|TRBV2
TGTGCCAGCACCCGAATCGGGCCCCAGCATTTT
CASTRIGPQHF
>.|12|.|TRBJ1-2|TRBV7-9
TGTGCCAGCAGCCTTGACAGATATGGCTACACCTTC
CASSLDRYGYTF
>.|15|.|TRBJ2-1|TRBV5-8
TGTGCCAGCAGCTTGGGCCAGGGGTTGCGCAATGAGCAGTTCTTC
CASSLGQGLRNEQFF
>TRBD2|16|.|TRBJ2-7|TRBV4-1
TGCGCCAGCAGCCCCCGGACTAGCGGGGGTCGGAGTGAGCAGTACTTC
CASSPRTSGGRSEQYF
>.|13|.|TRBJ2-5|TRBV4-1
TGCGCCAGCAGCCTCCTACTAAAAGAGACCCAGTACTTC
CASSLLLKETQYF
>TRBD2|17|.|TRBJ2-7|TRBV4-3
TGCGCCAGCAGCCAAGATGGGGGAGGGGCCAGCTCCTACGAGCAGTACTTC
CASSQDGGGASSYEQYF
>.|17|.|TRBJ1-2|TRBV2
TGTGCCAGCAGTGATGGCCTGAGAGGTACGGCAAACTATGGCTACACCTTC
CASSDGLRGTANYGYTF
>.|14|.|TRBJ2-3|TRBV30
TGTGCCTGGAGTGGGGGAGTCTCCACAGATACGCAGTATTTT
CAWSGGVSTDTQYF
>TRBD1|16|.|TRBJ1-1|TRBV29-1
TGCAGCGTTGGTGGGAGCAAGGGACAGCCGAGCACTGAAGCTTTCTTT
CSVGGSKGQPSTEAFF
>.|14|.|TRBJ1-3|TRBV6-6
TGTGCCAGCAGCCCAGGGGATTCTGGAAACACCATATATTTT
CASSPGDSGNTIYF
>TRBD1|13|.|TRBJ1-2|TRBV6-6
TGTGCCAGCACCCCGGGACAGGGTCGTGGCTACACCTTC
CASTPGQGRGYTF
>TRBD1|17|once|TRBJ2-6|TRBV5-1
TGCGCCAGCAGCTTGGTTTTAAGGGGGCCTGGGGCCAACGTCCTGACTTTC
CASSLVLRGPGANVLTF
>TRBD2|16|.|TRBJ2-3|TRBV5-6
TGTGCCAGCAGCGGCGAACTAGCGGGGGGCACAGATACGCAGTATTTT
CASSGELAGGTDTQYF
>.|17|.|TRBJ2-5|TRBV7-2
TGTGCCAGCAGCTTACCGGCCGGGATCACAACCCGAGAGACCCAGTACTTC
CASSLPAGITTRETQYF
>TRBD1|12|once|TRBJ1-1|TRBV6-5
TGTGCCAGCAAACAGGGGCACACTGAAGCTTTCTTT
CASKQGHTEAFF
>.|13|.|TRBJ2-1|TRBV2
TGTGCCAGCAGTTCCGGGGATTACAATGAGCAGTTCTTC
CASSSGDYNEQFF
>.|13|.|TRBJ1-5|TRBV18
TGTGCCAGCTCACCCCAGGGATACCAGCCCCAGCATTTT
CASSPQGYQPQHF
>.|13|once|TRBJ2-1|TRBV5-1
TGCGCCAGCACTCTGGACAGTTACAATGAGCAGTTCTTC
CASTLDSYNEQFF
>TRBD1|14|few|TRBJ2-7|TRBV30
TGTGCCTGGCCCCTCGGGACAGCCCGCCACGAGCAGTACTTC
CAWPLGTARHEQYF
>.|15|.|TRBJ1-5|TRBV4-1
TGCGCCAGCAGCCAAGAGAGGGTCATCGGTCAGCCCCAGCATTTT
CASSQERVIGQPQHF
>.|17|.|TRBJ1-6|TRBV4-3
TGCGCCAGCAGCCAAGATAGAGGTCAGGGAGCGGGGGCACCCCTCCACTTT
CASSQDRGQGAGAPLHF
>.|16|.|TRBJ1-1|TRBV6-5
TGTGCCAGCAGTTACCGGGTACAGGGACCGGGCACTGAAGCTTTCTTT
CASSYRVQGPGTEAFF
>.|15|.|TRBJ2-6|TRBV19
TGTGCCAGTATGATACGCGTCTCTGGGGCCAACGTCCTGACTTTC
CASMIRVSGANVLTF